Listed below are T cell receptor beta chains from one sample, sequenced in a study of shared clonotypes between healthy human individuals. Method: immunoSEQ multiplex PCR; TCRdb's copy keeps in-frame clones and lacks some. The sample contains 850,000 to 1,200,000 clones, approximately 72% of which appear only once. The specimen sequenced was memory CD4+ T cells sorted from blood. These receptors all come from a man younger than 35 in good health. CDR3s include the opening cysteine and the closing phenylalanine or tryptophan. The order of the fields is J gene, V gene, D gene, clone size, CDR3 length, CDR3 DNA, CDR3 protein. The D gene is left open where the match is weak. Size is stated for part of the rows, as once, few or many counts, or as a class when the clone is expanded.

J gene: TRBJ2-2
V gene: TRBV6-1
D gene: .
clone size: many
CDR3 length: 15
CDR3 DNA: TGTGCCAGCACCCTACAGGGTCTAACCACCGGGGAGCTGTTTTTT
CDR3 protein: CASTLQGLTTGELFF

J gene: TRBJ1-4
V gene: TRBV19
D gene: .
clone size: .
CDR3 length: 15
CDR3 DNA: TGTGCCAGTAGTATCCAGGCAGCAACTAATGAAAAACTGTTTTTT
CDR3 protein: CASSIQAATNEKLFF

J gene: TRBJ1-6
V gene: TRBV19
D gene: TRBD1
clone size: once
CDR3 length: 15
CDR3 DNA: TGTGCCAGTGTTACGACCGGGACAGGGAATTCACCCCTCCACTTT
CDR3 protein: CASVTTGTGNSPLHF

J gene: TRBJ1-1
V gene: TRBV2
D gene: .
clone size: few
CDR3 length: 14
CDR3 DNA: TGTGCCAGCAGCGAAATTATGTTCAACACTGAAGCTTTCTTT
CDR3 protein: CASSEIMFNTEAFF

J gene: TRBJ2-7
V gene: TRBV5-8
D gene: .
clone size: .
CDR3 length: 13
CDR3 DNA: TGTGCCAGCAGGGATCAGGGAACCTACGAGCAGTACTTC
CDR3 protein: CASRDQGTYEQYF

J gene: TRBJ1-5
V gene: TRBV2
D gene: .
clone size: .
CDR3 length: 14
CDR3 DNA: TGTGCCAGCAGTGTCCCCGCCAGCAATCAGCCCCAGCATTTT
CDR3 protein: CASSVPASNQPQHF

J gene: TRBJ2-1
V gene: TRBV7-2
D gene: .
clone size: .
CDR3 length: 15
CDR3 DNA: TGTGCCAGCAGCTTGATAAGCGATTTGAACAATGAGCAGTTCTTC
CDR3 protein: CASSLISDLNNEQFF

J gene: TRBJ1-1
V gene: TRBV4-1
D gene: .
clone size: .
CDR3 length: 18
CDR3 DNA: TGCGCCAGCAGCTCCCCCCCCGGGGTGGACAGACCGAACACTGAAGCTTTCTTT
CDR3 protein: CASSSPPGVDRPNTEAFF

J gene: TRBJ2-6
V gene: TRBV30
D gene: .
clone size: once
CDR3 length: 15
CDR3 DNA: TGTGCCTGGAGTTCCCCAGGGGCTGGGGCCAACGTCCTGACTTTC
CDR3 protein: CAWSSPGAGANVLTF

J gene: TRBJ2-6
V gene: TRBV6-5
D gene: TRBD2
clone size: .
CDR3 length: 15
CDR3 DNA: TGTGCCAGCAGTTACCTCCGGGGGGGGTTAGACGTCCTGACTTTC
CDR3 protein: CASSYLRGGLDVLTF

J gene: TRBJ1-2
V gene: TRBV6-1
D gene: .
clone size: .
CDR3 length: 14
CDR3 DNA: TGTGCCAGCAGTGAATTTGGGGGCTCGGTAGGCTACACCTTC
CDR3 protein: CASSEFGGSVGYTF

J gene: TRBJ2-3
V gene: TRBV5-1
D gene: .
clone size: .
CDR3 length: 15
CDR3 DNA: TGCGCCAGCACCTTGGTTCCAGGGTTTTCAGATACGCAGTATTTT
CDR3 protein: CASTLVPGFSDTQYF

J gene: TRBJ2-7
V gene: TRBV5-1
D gene: .
clone size: .
CDR3 length: 14
CDR3 DNA: TGCGCCAGCAGCAAGATCCCGGGGACCTACGAGCAGTACTTC
CDR3 protein: CASSKIPGTYEQYF

J gene: TRBJ1-6
V gene: TRBV30
D gene: TRBD1
clone size: .
CDR3 length: 13
CDR3 DNA: TGTGCCTGGAGCACAGGGGCCAATTCACCCCTCCACTTT
CDR3 protein: CAWSTGANSPLHF

J gene: TRBJ1-3
V gene: TRBV28
D gene: .
clone size: .
CDR3 length: 12
CDR3 DNA: TGTGCCAGCATGACAGCGAGAGACACCATATATTTT
CDR3 protein: CASMTARDTIYF

J gene: TRBJ2-2
V gene: TRBV7-2
D gene: TRBD1
clone size: .
CDR3 length: 15
CDR3 DNA: TGTGCCAGCAGCCAACAGTACAGGGGGACCGGGGAGCTGTTTTTT
CDR3 protein: CASSQQYRGTGELFF

J gene: TRBJ2-1
V gene: TRBV6-6
D gene: TRBD1
clone size: .
CDR3 length: 14
CDR3 DNA: TGTGCCAGCTCCAGGACAGGGCAGTACAATGAGCAGTTCTTC
CDR3 protein: CASSRTGQYNEQFF

J gene: TRBJ1-2
V gene: TRBV5-1
D gene: .
clone size: .
CDR3 length: 15
CDR3 DNA: TGCGCCAGCAGCCCCGATGGACAGCCTGACTATGGCTACACCTTC
CDR3 protein: CASSPDGQPDYGYTF

J gene: TRBJ1-1
V gene: TRBV18
D gene: .
clone size: .
CDR3 length: 14
CDR3 DNA: TGTGCCAGCTCACCAGGGAGGAGGAACACTGAAGCTTTCTTT
CDR3 protein: CASSPGRRNTEAFF

J gene: TRBJ1-1
V gene: TRBV6-1
D gene: .
clone size: few
CDR3 length: 15
CDR3 DNA: TGTGCCAGCAGTGAACAACCAGAGGTGAACACTGAAGCTTTCTTT
CDR3 protein: CASSEQPEVNTEAFF

J gene: TRBJ2-2
V gene: TRBV2
D gene: .
clone size: .
CDR3 length: 14
CDR3 DNA: TGTGCCAGCAGTGAAGAGCCGGGACCCGGGGAGCTGTTTTTT
CDR3 protein: CASSEEPGPGELFF

J gene: TRBJ2-1
V gene: TRBV27
D gene: TRBD2
clone size: few
CDR3 length: 17
CDR3 DNA: TGTGCCAGCAGTCCACGGACTAGCGGGGGGGCCTACAATGAGCAGTTCTTC
CDR3 protein: CASSPRTSGGAYNEQFF

J gene: TRBJ2-7
V gene: TRBV7-2
D gene: .
clone size: .
CDR3 length: 13
CDR3 DNA: TGTGCCAGCAGCTTAGAGGCTAACTACGAGCAGTACTTC
CDR3 protein: CASSLEANYEQYF

J gene: TRBJ1-4
V gene: TRBV7-9
D gene: .
clone size: .
CDR3 length: 12
CDR3 DNA: TGTGCCAGCAGGGAACAGGAGGAAAAACTGTTTTTT
CDR3 protein: CASREQEEKLFF